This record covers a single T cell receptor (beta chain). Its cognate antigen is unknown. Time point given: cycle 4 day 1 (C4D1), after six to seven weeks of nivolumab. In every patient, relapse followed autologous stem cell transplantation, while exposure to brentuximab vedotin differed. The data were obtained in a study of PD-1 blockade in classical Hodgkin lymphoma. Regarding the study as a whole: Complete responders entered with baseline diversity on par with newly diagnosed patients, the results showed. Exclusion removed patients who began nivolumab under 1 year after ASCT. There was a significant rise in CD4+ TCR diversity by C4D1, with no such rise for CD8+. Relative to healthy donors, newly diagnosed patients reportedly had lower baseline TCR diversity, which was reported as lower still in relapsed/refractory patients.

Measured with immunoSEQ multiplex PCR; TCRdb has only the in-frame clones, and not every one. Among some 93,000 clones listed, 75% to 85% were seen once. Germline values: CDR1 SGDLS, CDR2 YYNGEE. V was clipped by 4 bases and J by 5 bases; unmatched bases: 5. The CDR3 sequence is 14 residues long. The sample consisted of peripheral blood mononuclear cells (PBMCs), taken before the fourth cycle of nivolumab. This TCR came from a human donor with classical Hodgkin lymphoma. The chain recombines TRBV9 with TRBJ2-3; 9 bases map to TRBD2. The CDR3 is CASSPGLAKDTQYF. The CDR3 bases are TGTGCCAGCAGCCCGGGACTAGCAAAAGATACGCAGTATTTT.